The 27 T cell receptor beta chains presented below share a single source sample, sequenced in a study of blood T cells in healthy people across ages. PCR was performed a second time for roughly 7 to 11 cycles using a sample-barcoded 5' primer and a J-beta primer mix. TCRdb used MiXCR to reprocess the 5' RACE reads, holding one entry per CDR3 protein. Seen here are 650,000 to 950,000 distinct CDR3 sequences, under 45% observed once, and the top ten hold approximately 19%. Material for sequencing was blood. The receptors derive from a man in his fifties or sixties in good health.

This clonotype has only a few counts. This sequence joins TRBV6-6 and TRBJ1-4; no clear D. CDR1 MNHNY and CDR2 SVGAGI come from the germline V gene (reference sequence). The CDR3 has 16 amino acids. Trimming took off 6 bases at V and 0 bases at J, with 14 bases between the two ends. Here the CDR3 reads CASSERVGTTNEKLFF. CDR3 in DNA: TGTGCCAGCAGCGAACGGGTTGGGACAACTAATGAAAAACTGTTTTTT.

This clonotype was seen a single time. J is TRBJ2-7 and V is TRBV27, with TRBD2 identical over 7 bases. Judging by the DNA end, TRBJ2-5 fits better; the J call may be wrong. CDR3 size: 15 residues. Germline V gives CDR1 MNHEY, CDR2 SMNVEV (reference sequence). CDR3 protein: CASRPLSGGRETQYF. In nucleotides, the CDR3 is TGTGCCAGCCGCCCTCTATCGGGGGGTCGGGAGACCCAGTACTTC.

V usage is TRBV20-1 and J usage is TRBJ2-5, with 10 bases matching TRBD2. Germline CDR1 and CDR2: DFQATT and SNEGSKA (reference sequence). Germline trimming cut 1 base from V and 5 bases from J; bases unmatched to any gene: 10. The CDR3 consists of 16 residues. The CDR3 region has the DNA TGCAGTGCTAGAGCGAGACTAGCGGGCCAAGGGGAGACCCAGTACTTC. Residues: CSARARLAGQGETQYF.

V gene TRBV18 combines with J gene TRBJ2-5; the D gene could be TRBD1 or TRBD2 (5 bases each). The CDR3 is made up of 15 amino acids. V lost 3 bases and J 11 bases, leaving 22 bases between the germline ends. Germline CDR1 KGHSH, CDR2 LQKENI. The chain's CDR3 is CASSPRDRRLEGQYF. CDR3 DNA sequence: TGTGCCAGCTCACCCCGGGACCGGAGGCTAGAGGGGCAGTACTTC. Variable domain in full (rest from reference TRBV18 and TRBJ2-5): NAGVMQNPRHLVRRRGQEARLRCSPMKGHSHVYWYRQLPEEGLKFMVYLQKENIIDESGMPKERFSAEFPKEGPSILRIQQVVRGDSAAYFCASSPRDRRLEGQYFGPGTRLLVL.

This clonotype was picked up a small number of times. The gene calls are TRBV12-3 or TRBV12-4 and TRBJ2-5, with a tentative D call TRBD1 (5 bases). The J call may be mistaken, given a closer DNA end match to TRBJ2-7. CDR3 length equals 11 residues. CDR3 protein: CKTGYNYEQYF. In nucleotides, the CDR3 is TGTAAAACAGGATATAATTACGAGCAGTACTTC.

The V gene is TRBV28, the J gene TRBJ1-4, with 8 bases that match TRBD1. CDR1 and CDR2 (germline): MDHEN, SYDVKM. The J segment lost 6 bases and the V segment lost 6 bases, leaving 6 bases of the junction unmatched. The length of the CDR3 is 14 residues. The CDR3 here is CASRAGTGYEKLFF. CDR3 coding DNA: TGTGCCAGCAGGGCCGGGACAGGCTATGAAAAACTGTTTTTT. The full variable domain, with the rest looked up from reference TRBV28 and TRBJ1-4, is DVKVTQSSRYLVKRTGEKVFLECVQDMDHENMFWYRQDPGLGLRLIYFSYDVKMKEKGDIPEGYSVSREKKERFSLILESASTNQTSMYLCASRAGTGYEKLFFGSGTQLSVL.

The chain combines TRBV27 with TRBJ1-6; possible D gene TRBD1, 5 bases. Looked up from germline, CDR1 is MNHEY and CDR2 is SMNVEV (reference sequence). CDR3 length: 12 amino acids. V was cut by 4 bases and J by 14 bases, with 12 bases left in between. CDR3 in amino acids: CASSSPRGTLHF. CDR3 nucleotide sequence: TGTGCCAGCAGTTCCCCCCGGGGCACCCTCCACTTT.

The chain joins TRBV2 to TRBJ1-2; maybe TRBD1 (5 bases). V was pared by 3 bases and J by 8 bases, with 16 bases between. Looked up from germline, CDR1 is SNHLY and CDR2 is FYNNEI. This CDR3 region has 14 residues. CDR3 in amino acids: CASSEGFRGPGYTF. The CDR3 DNA is TGTGCCAGCAGTGAGGGGTTTAGGGGCCCGGGCTACACCTTC.

The V call is TRBV25-1, the J call TRBJ1-4; no definite D call. The CDR3 is 14 residues long. The V and J ends lost 7 bases and 0 bases respectively, with 9 bases between them. The V gene's germline CDR1 is MGHDK and CDR2 SYGVNS. The CDR3 nucleotides read TGTGCCAGCACCCAAACCGCAACTAATGAAAAACTGTTTTTT. As protein: CASTQTATNEKLFF.

This clonotype turned up a few times. This CDR3 reads CASSRAGTSGGPSHNEQFF. The CDR3 DNA sequence: TGTGCCAGCAGCCGTGCCGGGACTAGCGGGGGACCCTCTCACAATGAGCAGTTCTTC. This chain uses TRBV11-3 with TRBJ2-1; 14 nucleotides agree with TRBD2. This CDR3 region has 19 residues. Germline-derived CDR1 and CDR2 are SGHNT and YENEEA. The J segment lost 5 bases and the V segment lost 5 bases, leaving 14 bases of the junction unmatched.

The chain has TRBV3-1 and TRBJ1-1; D remains ambiguous. Trimming stripped 4 bases from V and 5 bases from J, with 14 bases between. CDR1 is LGHDT, CDR2 YNNKEL, per germline (reference sequence). The CDR3 is made up of 14 amino acids. The CDR3 reads CASSPSDPWTEAFF. The CDR3 DNA reads TGTGCCAGCAGCCCGTCGGACCCCTGGACTGAAGCTTTCTTT. Drawing the rest from reference TRBV3-1 and TRBJ1-1, the complete variable domain is DTAVSQTPKYLVTQMGNDKSIKCEQNLGHDTMYWYKQDSKKFLKIMFSYNNKELIINETVPNRFSPKSPDKAHLNLHINSLELGDSAVYFCASSPSDPWTEAFFGQGTRLTVV.

In its sample, this clonotype was seen a few times. This chain joins TRBV7-2 and TRBJ2-1; 9 bases match TRBD2. The junction had 10 bases not matched to a gene; V was cut back by 3 bases and J by 10 bases. There are 15 residues in the CDR3. Germline values: CDR1 SGHTA, CDR2 FQGNSA. The CDR3 nucleotides are TGTGCCAGCAGCTTGGGACGAGCGGGGGGAAGGGAGCAGTTCTTC. Its protein is CASSLGRAGGREQFF.

V and J are TRBV5-1 and TRBJ1-1; D perhaps matches TRBD1 (6 bases). This CDR3 region has 16 residues. The germline gives CDR1 SGHRS, CDR2 YFSETQ. Trimming removed 0 bases at V and 2 bases at J, with 14 bases between. CDR3 DNA sequence: TGCGCCAGCAGCTTGGGTGGGGGCGTTATAAACACTGAAGCTTTCTTT. It yields the protein CASSLGGGVINTEAFF.

This rearrangement joins TRBV4-2 to TRBJ2-5, with D perhaps TRBD1 (6 bases). The end of the DNA aligns better with TRBJ2-7, so the J call may be wrong. The CDR3 runs to 14 residues. From germline, CDR1 is LGHNA and CDR2 YNFKEQ. CDR3 residues: CASSQGQGIDEQYF. DNA for the CDR3: TGTGCCAGCAGCCAAGGCCAGGGGATCGACGAGCAGTACTTC.

V usage is TRBV12-3 or TRBV12-4 and J usage is TRBJ1-1; D perhaps matches TRBD1 (5 bases). Trimming pared 5 bases from V and 4 bases from J, leaving 17 bases between. The CDR3 extends over 15 amino acids. The CDR3 DNA reads TGTGCCAGCAGTCCCCGTGGGGGACGGAGCACTGAAGCTTTCTTT. It translates to CASSPRGGRSTEAFF.

The sample holds a few counts of this clonotype. This chain uses TRBV7-2 with TRBJ1-2, with TRBD1 identical over 7 bases. The CDR3 is made up of 15 amino acids. In germline, CDR1 is SGHTA, CDR2 FQGNSA. After removal of 4 bases from V and 0 bases from J, the junction contained 5 bases not matched to a gene. The CDR3 region is CASSSYRGTNYGYTF. The CDR3 coding sequence is TGTGCCAGCAGCTCATACAGGGGAACTAACTATGGCTACACCTTC.

Ten or more counts support this clonotype. The rearrangement uses TRBV7-2 and TRBJ2-5; D is possibly TRBD2 (6 bases). The V end was cut by 2 bases, the J end by 2 bases, with 27 bases between. There are 20 residues in the CDR3. Germline V gene data show CDR1 as SGHTA and CDR2 as FQGNSA. The CDR3 nucleotides are TGTGCCAGCAGCTTAACAACCACGGGACTCACTCGTATGTCGCAAGAGACCCAGTACTTC. It yields the protein CASSLTTTGLTRMSQETQYF.

A few counts support this clonotype. The gene calls are TRBV6-2 or TRBV6-3 and TRBJ2-7; D remains unclear. The V end was cut by 5 bases, the J end by 4 bases, with 24 bases between. This CDR3 has 17 residues. The V gene's germline CDR1 is MNHEY and CDR2 SVGEGT. The CDR3 DNA reads TGTGCCAGCAGTCACCACCCCCAGGCGGCGACGAGTTACGAGCAGTACTTC. Protein sequence: CASSHHPQAATSYEQYF.

With respect to this clonotype: Mismatch with germline at one junction end may stem from a read error. This rearrangement joins TRBV23-1 to TRBJ1-5; D gene unclear. TRBV23-1 is noted as an ORF with a role that remains uncertain. The CDR3 covers 18 residues. CDR3 DNA: TGCGCCAGCAGTCAATCAGGCAGACCCGGACCATCCAATCGGCCCCAGCATTTT. Amino acids: CASSQSGRPGPSNRPQHF.

The chain uses TRBV7-2 and TRBJ2-1; D is uncertain. V was clipped by 1 base and J by 8 bases, with 15 bases between them. The CDR3 is 15 amino acids. The germline V gene has CDR1 SGHTA and CDR2 FQGNSA. CDR3 region: CASSLGPGEDDEQFF. CDR3 DNA sequence: TGTGCCAGCAGCTTAGGACCAGGAGAAGACGATGAGCAGTTCTTC.

Written as DNA, the CDR3 is TGTGCCAGCAGCGTAGCCCCCACAGGGGGCTATGGCTACACCTTC. Translation gives CASSVAPTGGYGYTF. This sequence joins TRBV9 and TRBJ1-2; TRBD1 agrees at 8 bases. V lost 0 bases, J lost 4 bases, and 5 bases stayed unmatched. The germline CDR1 and CDR2 sequences are SGDLS and YYNGEE. This CDR3 is built from 15 residues.

V gene TRBV19 combines with J gene TRBJ2-5, with TRBD1 identical over 7 bases. V lost 6 bases, J lost 4 bases, and 8 bases stayed unmatched. CDR3 length: 14 amino acids. Per germline, CDR1 LNHDA and CDR2 SQIVND (reference sequence). In DNA form, the CDR3 reads TGTGCCAGTAGATCCCCAGGGGGTCGAGAGACCCAGTACTTC. This gives the protein CASRSPGGRETQYF.

This clonotype was found a few times. The chain uses TRBV6-2 or TRBV6-3 and TRBJ1-2; D gene unclear. The CDR3 runs 13 residues. V lost 2 bases and J lost 8, with 12 bases in between. From germline, CDR1 is MNHEY and CDR2 SVGEGT. CDR3 in DNA: TGTGCCAGCAGTTACACCCCGGCTTCGGGCTACACCTTC. As protein: CASSYTPASGYTF.

This clonotype turned up a few times. This rearrangement joins TRBV6-1 to TRBJ1-1; unclear D gene. Germline CDR1 reads MNHNS; CDR2 reads SASEGT. The length of the CDR3 is 11 residues. The CDR3 sequence is CAVGRNTEAFF. The CDR3 DNA follows: TGTGCAGTGGGGAGAAACACTGAAGCTTTCTTT.

The V gene is TRBV4-1, the J gene TRBJ2-7; D call uncertain. V lost 0 bases, J lost 2 bases, and 8 bases lay in between. The CDR3 runs 14 residues. Germline V gives CDR1 MGHRA, CDR2 YSYEKL. In DNA, the CDR3 is TGCGCCAGCAGCCAAGAACCCGCGACCTACGAGCAGTACTTC. It encodes CASSQEPATYEQYF.

V usage is TRBV20-1 and J usage is TRBJ2-7; D uncertain. The CDR3 loop spans 12 amino acids. V was cut by 3 bases and J by 2 bases, with 8 bases left in between. From germline, CDR1 is DFQATT and CDR2 SNEGSKA (reference sequence). CDR3 protein: CSARNQPYEQYF. The DNA of the CDR3 is TGCAGTGCTAGGAATCAACCCTACGAGCAGTACTTC.

This clonotype was seen a few times. This rearrangement joins TRBV27 to TRBJ2-7; 14 positions match TRBD2. The CDR3 is 16 residues long. CDR1 is MNHEY and CDR2 is SMNVEV in the germline V gene (reference sequence). V lost 5 bases and J lost 6; bases outside the gene matches: 9. The CDR3, as DNA: TGTGCCAGCAGTACCCTGACTAGCGGGGGGGCCTCCGAGCAGTACTTC. It codes for CASSTLTSGGASEQYF.